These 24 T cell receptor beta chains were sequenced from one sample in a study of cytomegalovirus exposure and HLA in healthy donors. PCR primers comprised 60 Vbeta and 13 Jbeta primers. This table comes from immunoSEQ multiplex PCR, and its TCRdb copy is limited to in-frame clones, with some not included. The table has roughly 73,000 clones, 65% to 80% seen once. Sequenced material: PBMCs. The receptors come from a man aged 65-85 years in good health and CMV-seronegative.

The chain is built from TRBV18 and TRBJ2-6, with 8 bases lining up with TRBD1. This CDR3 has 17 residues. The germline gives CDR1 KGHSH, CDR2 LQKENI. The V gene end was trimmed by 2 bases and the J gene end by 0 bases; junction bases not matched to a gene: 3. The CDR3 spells CASSPRTGSSGANVLTF. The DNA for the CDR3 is TGTGCCAGCTCACCAAGGACAGGGAGCTCTGGGGCCAACGTCCTGACTTTC.

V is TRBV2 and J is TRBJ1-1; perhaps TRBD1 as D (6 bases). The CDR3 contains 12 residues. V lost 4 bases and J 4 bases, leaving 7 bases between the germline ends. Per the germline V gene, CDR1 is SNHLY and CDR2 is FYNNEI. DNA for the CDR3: TGTGCCAGCAGTGGACAGGCCACTGAAGCTTTCTTT. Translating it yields CASSGQATEAFF.

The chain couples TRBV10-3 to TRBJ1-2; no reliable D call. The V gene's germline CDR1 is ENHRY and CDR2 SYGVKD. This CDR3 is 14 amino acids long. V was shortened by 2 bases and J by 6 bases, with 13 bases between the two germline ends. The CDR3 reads CAISEGPSIDGYTF. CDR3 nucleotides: TGTGCCATCAGTGAGGGGCCATCTATCGATGGCTACACCTTC.

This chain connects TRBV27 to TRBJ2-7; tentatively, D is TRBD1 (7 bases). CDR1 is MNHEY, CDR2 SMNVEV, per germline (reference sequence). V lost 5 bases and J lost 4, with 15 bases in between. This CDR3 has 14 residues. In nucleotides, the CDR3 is TGTGCCAGCAGTCCTAGGGGGGACAGTTACGAGCAGTACTTC. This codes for CASSPRGDSYEQYF.

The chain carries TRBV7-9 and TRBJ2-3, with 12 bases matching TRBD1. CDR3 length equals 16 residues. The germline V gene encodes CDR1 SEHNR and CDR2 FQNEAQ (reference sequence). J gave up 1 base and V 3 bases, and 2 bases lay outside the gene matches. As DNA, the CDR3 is TGTGCCAGCAGCTTTGGGACAGGGGGCGGCACAGATACGCAGTATTTT. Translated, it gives CASSFGTGGGTDTQYF.

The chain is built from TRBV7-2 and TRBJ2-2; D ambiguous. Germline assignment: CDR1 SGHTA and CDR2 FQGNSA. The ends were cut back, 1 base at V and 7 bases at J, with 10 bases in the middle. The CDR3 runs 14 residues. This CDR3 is CASSLVVLRGELFF. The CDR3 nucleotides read TGTGCCAGCAGCTTAGTAGTCCTCCGCGGGGAGCTGTTTTTT.

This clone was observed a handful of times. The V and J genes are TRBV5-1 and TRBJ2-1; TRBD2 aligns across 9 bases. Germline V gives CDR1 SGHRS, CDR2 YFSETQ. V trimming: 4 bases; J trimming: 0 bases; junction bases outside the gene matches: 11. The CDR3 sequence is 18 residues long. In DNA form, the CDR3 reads TGCGCCAGCAGCCAATTACCCTCGCGGGGGGGCTCCTACAATGAGCAGTTCTTC. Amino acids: CASSQLPSRGGSYNEQFF.

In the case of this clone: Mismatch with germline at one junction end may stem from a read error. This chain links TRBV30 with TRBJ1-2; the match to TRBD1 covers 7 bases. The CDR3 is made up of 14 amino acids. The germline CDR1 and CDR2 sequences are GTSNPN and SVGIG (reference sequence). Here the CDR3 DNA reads TGTGCCCGGAGTGTATACGGACAGGTCTATGGCTACACCTTC. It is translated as CARSVYGQVYGYTF.

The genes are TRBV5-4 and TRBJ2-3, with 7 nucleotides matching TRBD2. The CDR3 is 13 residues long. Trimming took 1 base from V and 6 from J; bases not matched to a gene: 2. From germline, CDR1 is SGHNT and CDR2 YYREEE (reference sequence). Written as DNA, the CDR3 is TGTGCCAGCAGCTTGTGGGGGGGGGATACGCAGTATTTT. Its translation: CASSLWGGDTQYF.

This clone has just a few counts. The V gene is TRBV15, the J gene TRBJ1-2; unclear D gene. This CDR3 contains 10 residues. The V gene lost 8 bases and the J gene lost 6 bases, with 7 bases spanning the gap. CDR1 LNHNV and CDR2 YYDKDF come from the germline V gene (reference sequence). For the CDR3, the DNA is TGTGCCACCGCAGGCGATGGCTACACCTTC. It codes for CATAGDGYTF.

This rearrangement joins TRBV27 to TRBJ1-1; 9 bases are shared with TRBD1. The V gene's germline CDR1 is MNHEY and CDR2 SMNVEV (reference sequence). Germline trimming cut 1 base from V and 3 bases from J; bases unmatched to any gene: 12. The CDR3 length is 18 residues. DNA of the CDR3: TGTGCCAGCAGTTTATTTTTCACAGGGGGCGGGAGGTACACTGAAGCTTTCTTT. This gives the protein CASSLFFTGGGRYTEAFF.

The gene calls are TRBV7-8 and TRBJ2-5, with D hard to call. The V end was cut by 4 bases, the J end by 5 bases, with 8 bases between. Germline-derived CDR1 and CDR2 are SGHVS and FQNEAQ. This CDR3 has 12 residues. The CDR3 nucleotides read TGTGCCAGCAGCTCCGGAGCGGAGACCCAGTACTTC. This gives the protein CASSSGAETQYF.

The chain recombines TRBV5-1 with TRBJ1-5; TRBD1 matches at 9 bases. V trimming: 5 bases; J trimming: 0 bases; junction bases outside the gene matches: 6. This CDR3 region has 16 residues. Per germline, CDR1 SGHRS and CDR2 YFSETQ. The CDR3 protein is CASRPGQGFSNQPQHF. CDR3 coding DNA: TGCGCCAGCAGGCCAGGACAGGGGTTTAGCAATCAGCCCCAGCATTTT.

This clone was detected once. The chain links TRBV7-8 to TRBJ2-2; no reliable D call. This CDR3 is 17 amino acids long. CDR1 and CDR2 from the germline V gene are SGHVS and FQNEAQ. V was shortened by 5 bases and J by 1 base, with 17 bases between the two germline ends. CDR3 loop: CASSQSPGSGNTGELFF. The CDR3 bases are TGTGCCAGCAGCCAATCACCTGGGTCGGGGAACACCGGGGAGCTGTTTTTT.

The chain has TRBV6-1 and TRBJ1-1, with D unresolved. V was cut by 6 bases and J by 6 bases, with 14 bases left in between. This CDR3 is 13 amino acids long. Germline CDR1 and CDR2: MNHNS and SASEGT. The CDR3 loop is CASRTSYPPEAFF. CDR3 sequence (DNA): TGTGCCAGCAGGACATCATACCCCCCTGAAGCTTTCTTT.

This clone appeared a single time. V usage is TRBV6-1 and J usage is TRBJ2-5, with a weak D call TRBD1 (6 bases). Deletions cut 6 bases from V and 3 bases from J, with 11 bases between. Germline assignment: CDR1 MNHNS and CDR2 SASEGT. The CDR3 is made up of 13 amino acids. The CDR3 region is CASRTGDKETQYF. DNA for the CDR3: TGTGCCAGCAGGACAGGCGACAAAGAGACCCAGTACTTC.

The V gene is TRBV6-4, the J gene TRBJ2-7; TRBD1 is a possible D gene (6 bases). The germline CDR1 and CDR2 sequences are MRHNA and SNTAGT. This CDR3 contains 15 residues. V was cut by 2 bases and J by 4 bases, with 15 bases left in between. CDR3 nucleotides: TGTGCCAGCAGTGACGGCACAGGGATGAGGTACGAGCAGTACTTC. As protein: CASSDGTGMRYEQYF.

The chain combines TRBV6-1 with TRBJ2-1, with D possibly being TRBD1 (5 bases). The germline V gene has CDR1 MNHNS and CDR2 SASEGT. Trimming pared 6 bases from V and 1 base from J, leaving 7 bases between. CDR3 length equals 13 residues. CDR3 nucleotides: TGTGCCAGCAGGACAGAATCCTACAATGAGCAGTTCTTC. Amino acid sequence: CASRTESYNEQFF.

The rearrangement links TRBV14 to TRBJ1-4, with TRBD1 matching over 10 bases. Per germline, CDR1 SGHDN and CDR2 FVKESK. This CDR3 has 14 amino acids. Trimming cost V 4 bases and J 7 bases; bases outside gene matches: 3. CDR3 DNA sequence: TGTGCCAGCAGCCCACGGACAGGGGGTGAAAAACTGTTTTTT. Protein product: CASSPRTGGEKLFF.

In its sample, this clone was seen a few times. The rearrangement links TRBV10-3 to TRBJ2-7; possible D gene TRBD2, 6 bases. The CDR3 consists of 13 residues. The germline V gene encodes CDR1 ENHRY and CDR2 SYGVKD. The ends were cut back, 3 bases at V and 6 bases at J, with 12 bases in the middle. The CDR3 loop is CAISDLTGVEQYF. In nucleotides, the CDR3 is TGTGCCATCAGTGACCTAACGGGAGTCGAGCAGTACTTC.

CDR3 bases: TGTGCCAGTACCTCGGGGTCTGGGGCCAACGTCCTGACTTTC. This translates into CASTSGSGANVLTF. The chain uses TRBV28 and TRBJ2-6, with TRBD2 as a possible D gene (5 bases). Germline assignment: CDR1 MDHEN and CDR2 SYDVKM. The CDR3 loop spans 14 amino acids. Trimming removed 9 bases at V and 1 base at J, with 10 bases between.

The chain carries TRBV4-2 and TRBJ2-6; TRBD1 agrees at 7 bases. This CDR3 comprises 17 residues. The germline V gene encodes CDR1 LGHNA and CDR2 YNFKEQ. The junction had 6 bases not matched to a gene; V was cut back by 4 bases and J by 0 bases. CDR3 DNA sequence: TGTGCCAGCAGCCGAGACAGGGACAGCTCTGGGGCCAACGTCCTGACTTTC. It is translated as CASSRDRDSSGANVLTF.

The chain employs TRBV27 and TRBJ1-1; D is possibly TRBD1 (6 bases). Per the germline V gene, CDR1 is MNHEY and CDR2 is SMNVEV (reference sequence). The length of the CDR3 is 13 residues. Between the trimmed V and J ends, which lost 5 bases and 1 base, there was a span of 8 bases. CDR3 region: CASSIRGNTEAFF. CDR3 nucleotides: TGTGCCAGCAGTATCAGGGGGAACACTGAAGCTTTCTTT.

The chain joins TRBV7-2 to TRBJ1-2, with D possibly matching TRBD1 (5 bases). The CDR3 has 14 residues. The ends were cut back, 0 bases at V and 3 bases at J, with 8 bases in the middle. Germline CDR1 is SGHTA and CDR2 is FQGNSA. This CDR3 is CASSLASGHYGYTF. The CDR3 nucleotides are TGTGCCAGCAGCTTAGCCTCAGGGCACTATGGCTACACCTTC. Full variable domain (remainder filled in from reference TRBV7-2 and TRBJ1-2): GAGVSQSPSNKVTEKGKDVELRCDPISGHTALYWYRQSLGQGLEFLIYFQGNSAPDKSGLPSDRFSAERTGGSVSTLTIQRTQQEDSAVYLCASSLASGHYGYTFGSGTRLTVV.